This entry lists 18 T cell receptor beta chains sequenced from one sample in a study of high-grade serous ovarian cancer treatment subgroups. Sequenced by immunoSEQ multiplex PCR; TCRdb stores in-frame clones only, minus some. The sample gives thousands of clones, about 88% of which show up once; around 1.7% is in the top ten. Tumor samples were obtained before definitive surgery or chemotherapy. The sample was tumor tissue. The receptors were gathered from a human donor with high-grade serous ovarian cancer.

V is TRBV19 and J is TRBJ2-1; 8 bases match TRBD2. With 3 bases clipped from V and 4 bases from J, the junction kept 5 bases outside the gene matches. The CDR3 covers 15 residues. CDR1 is LNHDA and CDR2 is SQIVND in the germline V gene (reference sequence). Here the CDR3 reads CASSIGRGGYNEQFF. Here the CDR3 DNA reads TGTGCCAGTAGTATCGGTCGGGGGGGATACAATGAGCAGTTCTTC. The full variable domain, completed using reference TRBV19 and TRBJ2-1, is DGGITQSPKYLFRKEGQNVTLSCEQNLNHDAMYWYRQDPGQGLRLIYYSQIVNDFQKGDIAEGYSVSREKKESFPLTVTSAQKNPTAFYLCASSIGRGGYNEQFFGPGTRLTVL.

The V and J genes are TRBV6-5 and TRBJ1-3; unclear D gene. Germline CDR1 and CDR2: MNHEY and SVGAGI. The CDR3 runs 14 residues. Deletions cut 6 bases from V and 4 bases from J, with 13 bases between. CDR3 loop: CASRTDLSGNTIYF. The CDR3 DNA follows: TGTGCCAGCAGGACGGACCTGTCAGGAAACACCATATATTTT.

The gene calls are TRBV28 and TRBJ1-4; D unresolved. The CDR3 contains 15 residues. CDR1 MDHEN and CDR2 SYDVKM come from the germline V gene. V was cut by 5 bases and J by 5 bases, with 15 bases left in between. Here the CDR3 reads CASSPYIWGNEKLFF. CDR3 nucleotide sequence: TGTGCCAGCAGTCCGTACATCTGGGGAAATGAAAAACTGTTTTTT.

The chain links TRBV5-6 to TRBJ2-1; 11 bases align to TRBD2. CDR3 size: 19 residues. Germline assignment: CDR1 SGHDT and CDR2 YYEEEE. Trimming cost V 3 bases and J 1 base; bases outside gene matches: 12. In DNA, the CDR3 is TGTGCCAGCAGCTATCGAGCTAGCGGGAGGTATCATTCCTACAATGAGCAGTTCTTC. The encoded protein is CASSYRASGRYHSYNEQFF. The full variable domain, with the rest looked up from reference TRBV5-6 and TRBJ2-1, is DAGVTQSPTHLIKTRGQQVTLRCSPKSGHDTVSWYQQALGQGPQFIFQYYEEEERQRGNFPDRFSGHQFPNYSSELNVNALLLGDSALYLCASSYRASGRYHSYNEQFFGPGTRLTVL.

The chain combines TRBV7-8 with TRBJ1-1; D unclear. The CDR3 sequence is 15 residues long. The ends were cut back, 0 bases at V and 0 bases at J, with 8 bases in the middle. Per germline, CDR1 SGHVS and CDR2 FQNEAQ. DNA for the CDR3: TGTGCCAGCAGCTTAGCCGGCAGGATGAACACTGAAGCTTTCTTT. Translation: CASSLAGRMNTEAFF.

The chain is built from TRBV5-1 and TRBJ1-3; D is undetermined. V was trimmed by 5 bases and J by 0 bases, leaving 15 bases between them. The CDR3 runs 16 residues. CDR1 is SGHRS, CDR2 YFSETQ, per germline. The CDR3 protein is CASSRAESSSGNTIYF. CDR3 DNA sequence: TGCGCCAGCAGTAGGGCAGAGTCAAGCTCTGGAAACACCATATATTTT.

This clone has more than one count but fewer than ten. The rearrangement links TRBV7-2 to TRBJ1-1; the D is unclear. The CDR3 spans 13 residues. CDR1 is SGHTA, CDR2 FQGNSA, per germline. The V end was cut by 3 bases, the J end by 1 base, with 6 bases between. This chain's CDR3 is CASSFLRNTEAFF. The CDR3 bases are TGTGCCAGCAGCTTTTTGCGGAACACTGAAGCTTTCTTT.

V is TRBV15 and J is TRBJ2-5; no clear D. The CDR3 extends over 16 amino acids. Per germline, CDR1 LNHNV and CDR2 YYDKDF (reference sequence). Between the trimmed V and J ends, which lost 1 base and 3 bases, there was a span of 15 bases. The CDR3 spells CATSRGGLLAKETQYF. In nucleotides, the CDR3 is TGTGCCACCAGCAGAGGTGGGCTACTCGCTAAAGAGACCCAGTACTTC.

The genes are TRBV29-1 and TRBJ2-1; D is perhaps TRBD2 (6 bases). The CDR3 has 12 residues. The V gene lost 1 base and the J gene lost 13 bases, with 14 bases spanning the gap. Germline lookup yields CDR1 SQVTM and CDR2 ANQGSEA. CDR3 nucleotide sequence: TGCAGCGTTGAAGGGGTAGGCGGGACTCAGTTCTTC. The encoded protein is CSVEGVGGTQFF.

The table lists this clone with a count of one. The genes are TRBV5-4 and TRBJ2-5, with 12 positions matching TRBD1. TRBJ2-7 explains the end of the DNA better; the J call may be wrong. The CDR3 sequence is 16 residues long. Per the germline V gene, CDR1 is SGHNT and CDR2 is YYREEE (reference sequence). Here the CDR3 DNA reads TGTGCCAGCAGCTTCGGGACAGGGGGCAGGGTGGGCGAGCAGTACTTC. It specifies CASSFGTGGRVGEQYF.

V and J are TRBV6-5 and TRBJ1-1; unclear D gene. The V end was cut by 2 bases, the J end by 1 base, with 5 bases between. Germline V CDR1 and CDR2: MNHEY, SVGAGI. The CDR3 is 13 residues long. The CDR3 loop reads CASSYRGNTEAFF. The CDR3 region has the DNA TGTGCCAGCAGTTACCGAGGGAACACTGAAGCTTTCTTT.

J is TRBJ2-7 and V is TRBV5-4; D possibly corresponds to TRBD1 (6 bases). CDR3 length: 13 residues. Trimming took off 9 bases at V and 1 base at J, with 14 bases between the two ends. Germline-derived CDR1 and CDR2 are SGHNT and YYREEE (reference sequence). The CDR3 spells CATRGEKSYEQYF. CDR3 bases: TGTGCCACCAGGGGAGAGAAATCCTACGAGCAGTACTTC.

This clone was seen a few times. The chain employs TRBV7-8 and TRBJ1-1; D ambiguous. In germline, CDR1 is SGHVS, CDR2 FQNEAQ. This CDR3 region has 16 residues. V lost 0 bases and J lost 3, with 14 bases in between. The CDR3 DNA sequence: TGTGCCAGCAGCTTAGCGCTGGGTCAGAAGTACACTGAAGCTTTCTTT. The encoded protein is CASSLALGQKYTEAFF.

The CDR3 region is CASSPRPTGPFQETQYF. The CDR3 DNA sequence: TGTGCCAGCAGCCCGCGCCCGACAGGACCGTTCCAAGAGACCCAGTACTTC. The chain joins TRBV7-9 to TRBJ2-5, with TRBD1 as a possible D gene (6 bases). CDR1 SEHNR and CDR2 FQNEAQ come from the germline V gene (reference sequence). The CDR3 length is 17 residues. V lost 5 bases and J 1 base, leaving 20 bases between the germline ends.

The V gene is TRBV6-5, the J gene TRBJ1-4; D is uncertain. The germline gives CDR1 MNHEY, CDR2 SVGAGI. The CDR3 covers 16 residues. V lost 2 bases and J lost 7, with 17 bases in between. The CDR3 DNA reads TGTGCCAGCAGTTACACCCCCCCCGGGCGGGGTGAAAAACTGTTTTTT. Amino acids: CASSYTPPGRGEKLFF.

The rearrangement links TRBV5-6 to TRBJ2-1; TRBD2 agrees at 8 bases. The germline CDR1 and CDR2 sequences are SGHDT and YYEEEE. This CDR3 comprises 16 residues. Trimming removed 0 bases from V and 2 bases from J; junction bases left unmatched: 4. CDR3 sequence: CASSLAGGRTYNEQFF. CDR3 bases: TGTGCCAGCAGCTTGGCCGGCGGGAGGACCTACAATGAGCAGTTCTTC.

The CDR3 bases are TGCGCCAGCCAGACAGGGAGGGAAAACAATGAGCAGTTCTTC. Its translation is CASQTGRENNEQFF. The chain links TRBV10-2 to TRBJ2-1; the D gene could be TRBD1 or TRBD2 (7 bases each). V was cut by 8 bases and J by 5 bases, with 16 bases left in between. CDR3 size: 14 residues. From germline, CDR1 is WSHSY and CDR2 SAAADI.

The CDR3 DNA reads as TGTGCCATCAGTGTGTTGGGAGAGACCCAGTACTTC. Its protein product is CAISVLGETQYF. The rearrangement joins TRBV10-3 to TRBJ2-5; D remains unclear. Trimming took 4 bases from V and 4 from J, leaving 7 bases between them. The V gene's germline CDR1 is ENHRY and CDR2 SYGVKD. This CDR3 contains 12 residues.